This T cell receptor (beta chain) was sequenced during a study of T-cell memory formation after mild COVID-19. Study results and caveats: In second-wave clones peaking day 37, SARS-CoV-2 specificity remained unconfirmed.

With 10 bases removed from V and 2 bases from J, the gap between germline ends came to 13 bases. Germline V gene data show CDR1 as SNHLY and CDR2 as FYNNEI. This CDR3 is 13 amino acids long. This clonotype has a handful of counts. Its target is not known. TCRdb processed the 5' RACE reads anew with MiXCR; each CDR3 protein has one entry. The sample has about 88,000 distinct CDR3 sequences; around a quarter are singletons. Specimen: PBMCs or a T cell subset sorted from them (not recorded which). The origin of this receptor is a man between 18 and 35 years old who had mild COVID-19 (a few samples of this study predate the infection). Cell type and time point are not known. The chain carries TRBV2 and TRBJ2-3; D is possibly TRBD1 or TRBD2 (5 bases each). The CDR3 bases are TGTGCCACCCCGGGGCAGGCCACAGATACGCAGTATTTT. The encoded protein is CATPGQATDTQYF. Supplemented by reference TRBV2 and TRBJ2-3, the full variable domain reads EPEVTQTPSHQVTQMGQEVILRCVPISNHLYFYWYRQILGQKVEFLVSFYNNEISEKSEIFDDQFSVERPDGSNFTLKIRSTKLEDSAMYFCATPGQATDTQYFGPGTRLTVL.